This TCR beta chain was documented in a study of vaccination effects on CD4 cells after COVID-19. This clone appeared once. Its matching antigen is unknown. The data were produced by immunoSEQ multiplex PCR, yet TCRdb's version contains in-frame clones alone and is incomplete. The top ten hold over 15% of the sample, which has about 24,000 clones, about 72% seen once. CD4+ T cells specific for antigen were expanded with viral peptide pools by the ViraFEST assay before sequencing. Following an approximately eleven-day culture, CD4+ T cells were purified. A positive SARS-CoV-2 PCR test fell between March and December 2020. Germline V gene lookup returns CDR1 MNHEY and CDR2 SMNVEV (reference sequence). V lost 2 bases, J lost 5 bases, and 8 bases stayed unmatched. This CDR3 spans 16 amino acids.

The clonotype originates from a human donor who had a prior SARS-CoV-2 infection. Sequenced material: CD4+ T cells from PBMCs cultured with SARS-CoV-2 spike peptides, taken before COVID-19 vaccination. This chain joins TRBV27 and TRBJ2-2, with TRBD2 identical over 7 bases. CDR3 sequence (DNA): TGTGCCAGCAGTTTACGTAGCAGGGAGGGTACCGGGGAGCTGTTTTTT. Its translation: CASSLRSREGTGELFF.